This is a list of T cell receptor beta chains from one sample in a study of response to subunit inactivated influenza vaccine. MiXCR was run by TCRdb on the RT-PCR reads, yielding one entry per CDR3 protein. The sample has around 190,000 distinct CDR3 sequences; roughly 8.7% are singletons. The input for sequencing was non-naive T cells sorted from PBMCs, taken on the day of vaccination. All receptors derive from a man aged 50 to 59 who received an inactivated influenza vaccine. CDR3s include the opening cysteine and the closing phenylalanine or tryptophan. Each record gives: clone size, D gene, J gene, V gene, CDR3 DNA, CDR3 protein. A D gene is named only where the DNA matches it firmly. Rows may omit the clone size; those that give it use once, few, many or a size class.

many - TRBJ2-2 TRBV12-3/TRBV12-4 TGTGCCAGCAGTTTAGTTTTTTCTAACACCGGGGAGCTGTTTTTT CASSLVFSNTGELFF
- - TRBJ1-2 TRBV12-3/TRBV12-4 TGTGCCAGCAGTCAATACAGCTATGGCTACACCTTC CASSQYSYGYTF
- - TRBJ1-1 TRBV3-1 TGTGCCAGCAGCCAAAGTGCCAGACCGAACACTGAAGCTTTCTTT CASSQSARPNTEAFF
many - TRBJ1-4 TRBV5-1 TGCGCCAGCAGCTTGGATCCACGAGGAGGAAAACTGTTTTTT CASSLDPRGGKLFF
- - TRBJ1-1 TRBV10-3 TGTGCCGTCGGGGCCGGGACAACAATGAACACTGAAGCTTTCTTT CAVGAGTTMNTEAFF
- - TRBJ2-5 TRBV30 TGTGCCTGGAGGCACCAGGGGGGCATGGAGACCCAGTACTTC CAWRHQGGMETQYF
many - TRBJ2-1 TRBV4-3 TGCGCCAGCAGCCGGACGACAGTAAGGGGTTTTAATGAGCAGTTCTTC CASSRTTVRGFNEQFF
few TRBD2 TRBJ2-5 TRBV9 TGTGCCAGCAGCCTCGGGACTAGCGGGAGGGTAGAGACCCAGTACTTC CASSLGTSGRVETQYF
many - TRBJ1-2 TRBV7-2 TGTGCCAGCAGCCCAGAGGGGGGACGTGGCTACACCTTC CASSPEGGRGYTF
few TRBD2 TRBJ2-1 TRBV7-2 TGTGCCAGCAGCTCAGGAAGCGGGAGGGGAAGCGATGAGCAGTTCTTC CASSSGSGRGSDEQFF
few - TRBJ2-1 TRBV20-1 TGCAGTGCCGTATCCCCCGCAGGAGCCGACAATGAGCAGTTCTTC CSAVSPAGADNEQFF
few - TRBJ1-3 TRBV20-1 TGCAGTGCCCAAAAGGGAGTCTCTGGAAACACCATATATTTT CSAQKGVSGNTIYF
once - TRBJ1-3 TRBV10-2 TGCGCCAGCACCGATTTGGGGCGGACGATCTCTGGAAACACCATATATTTT CASTDLGRTISGNTIYF
- TRBD1 TRBJ1-1 TRBV12-3/TRBV12-4 TGTGCCAGCAGATACTCCGGGACAGGTACCACTGAAGCTTTCTTT CASRYSGTGTTEAFF
few TRBD1 TRBJ2-1 TRBV18 TGTGCCAGCTCACCACCCGGGACAGGGGGACTTTACAATGAGCAGTTCTTC CASSPPGTGGLYNEQFF
many TRBD1 TRBJ1-5 TRBV19 TGTGCCAGTAGATCCGGGACAGGGGAAGGGCAGCCCCAGCATTTT CASRSGTGEGQPQHF
few TRBD2 TRBJ2-7 TRBV7-2 TGTGCCAGCAGCTTAGAGGCGGGAGGGACCTACGAGCAGTACTTC CASSLEAGGTYEQYF
- - TRBJ1-2 TRBV3-1 TGTGCCAGCAGCCACAGTCTATATGGCTACACCTTC CASSHSLYGYTF
many TRBD1 TRBJ1-2 TRBV2 TGTGCCAGCAGCCTGGACAGGGCAGCTAACTATGGCTACACCTTC CASSLDRAANYGYTF
many TRBD2 TRBJ2-5 TRBV24-1 TGTGCCACCAGGGGACTAGCGGGAGAAGGCGACCAAGAGACCCAGTACTTC CATRGLAGEGDQETQYF
few - TRBJ2-3 TRBV7-6 TGTGCCAGCAGCCCCCAAGCCGTATCTAGCACAGATACGCAGTATTTT CASSPQAVSSTDTQYF
many - TRBJ2-3 TRBV12-3/TRBV12-4 TGTGCCAGCAGACCAACAGGGTGGGATACGCAGTATTTT CASRPTGWDTQYF
many - TRBJ2-1 TRBV10-3 TGTGCCATCGCCGGGGGAGGTTTCGATGAGCAGTTCTTC CAIAGGGFDEQFF
many - TRBJ2-7 TRBV6-2/TRBV6-3 TGTGCCAGCAGTTACTCCACCACCGCGGGGGAGCAGTACTTC CASSYSTTAGEQYF
many TRBD2 TRBJ2-7 TRBV20-1 TGCAGTGCTGACTTCAGCGGGAGGTCCTACGAGCAGTACTTC CSADFSGRSYEQYF
few TRBD2 TRBJ2-3 TRBV7-8 TGTGCCAGCAGCTTGCGGGAGGCAGGATACACAGATACGCAGTATTTT CASSLREAGYTDTQYF
many TRBD2 TRBJ2-3 TRBV20-1 TGCAGTGCCACGAGCGGGGGCACAGATACGCAGTATTTT CSATSGGTDTQYF
few - TRBJ2-7 TRBV20-1 TGCAGTGCTAGACGCGGCGGACCCTACGAGCAGTACTTC CSARRGGPYEQYF
many TRBD1 TRBJ2-2 TRBV5-1 TGCGCCAGCAGCTACAGGGGGCTTACCGGGGAGCTGTTTTTT CASSYRGLTGELFF
few - TRBJ2-1 TRBV20-1 TGCAGTGCCACCCCAAGCGACAATGAGCAGTTCTTC CSATPSDNEQFF
- - TRBJ1-1 TRBV4-1 TGCGCCAGCAGCCAAGGAGAGGGAGGAGCTGAAGCTTTCTTT CASSQGEGGAEAFF
many - TRBJ2-3 TRBV12-3/TRBV12-4 TGTGCCAGCAGTTTAGACTCGCGGCACACAGATACGCAGTATTTT CASSLDSRHTDTQYF
- TRBD1 TRBJ2-7 TRBV20-1 TGCAGTGCTGAGGACAGGACAAACTCCTACGAGCAGTACTTC CSAEDRTNSYEQYF
- TRBD2 TRBJ2-3 TRBV20-1 TGCAGTGCTAAAGCGGGAGCCTACACAGATACGCAGTATTTT CSAKAGAYTDTQYF
few - TRBJ2-5 TRBV12-3/TRBV12-4 TGTGCCAGTCAAAGAGCCCACTCTTCCGGAGAGACCCAGTACTTC CASQRAHSSGETQYF
- - TRBJ1-2 TRBV20-1 TGCAGTGTAGTTCAGGGAAGGAATGGCTACACCTTC CSVVQGRNGYTF
- - TRBJ2-5 TRBV7-2 TGTGCCAGCAGCTTCGACTTGTACCAAGAGACCCAGTACTTC CASSFDLYQETQYF
many - TRBJ2-1 TRBV7-2 TGTGCCAGCAGCTTAAGGGGGGCAGGCTACAATGAGCAGTTCTTC CASSLRGAGYNEQFF
- - TRBJ2-7 TRBV10-3 TGTGCCATCAGATCGGATTCTTGGTACGAGCAGTACTTC CAIRSDSWYEQYF
many TRBD2 TRBJ2-4 TRBV7-2 TGTGCCAGCAGCTCTAACGGACTAGCGGGAGTCAAAAACATTCAGTACTTC CASSSNGLAGVKNIQYF
many - TRBJ2-1 TRBV20-1 TGCAGTGCAGAGACTGTGAGCTCCTACAATGAGCAGTTCTTC CSAETVSSYNEQFF
few TRBD1 TRBJ1-6 TRBV18 TGTGCCAGCTCTACCGACAGGGGCGGATCACCCCTCCACTTT CASSTDRGGSPLHF
- - TRBJ2-7 TRBV7-9 TGTGCCAGCAGCTGGTTTGGGACTGGAAGCTCCTACGAGCAGTACTTC CASSWFGTGSSYEQYF
- - TRBJ1-6 TRBV12-2 TGTGCAAGTCTCAGAGTGACTAATTCACCCCTCCACTTT CASLRVTNSPLHF
- - TRBJ1-2 TRBV5-1 TGCGCCAGCAGCTTGTCGGACAGAAGCGGCTACACCTTC CASSLSDRSGYTF
few - TRBJ1-4 TRBV5-1 TGCGCCAGCAGCTTGGCAGGCCCAAGGAATGAAAAACTGTTTTTT CASSLAGPRNEKLFF
many - TRBJ2-1 TRBV7-2 TGTGCCAGCAGCTTAGCCTGGAGCTCCTACAATGAGCAGTTCTTC CASSLAWSSYNEQFF
few TRBD1 TRBJ2-5 TRBV29-1 TGCAGCGTTGATGGACAGGGGGCAGTCCAAGAGACCCAGTACTTC CSVDGQGAVQETQYF
many - TRBJ2-3 TRBV28 TGTGCCAGCAGTTCCCAGACAGTTAGCACAGATACGCAGTATTTT CASSSQTVSTDTQYF
- - TRBJ1-2 TRBV27 TGTGCCAGCAGTTTTGGGATTGACTATGGCTACACCTTC CASSFGIDYGYTF
- TRBD2 TRBJ2-3 TRBV9 TGTGCCAGCAGCGCCCTCTCCTCTCTAGCGGGAAGCACAGATACGCAGTATTTT CASSALSSLAGSTDTQYF
few - TRBJ2-3 TRBV7-3 TGTGCCAGCAGCTTACCAGGGAGTGATACGCAGTATTTT CASSLPGSDTQYF
few - TRBJ2-2 TRBV6-1 TGTGCCAGCAGTCCCCAGACAGGAATGGGTTCCGGGGAGCTGTTTTTT CASSPQTGMGSGELFF
- - TRBJ1-3 TRBV20-1 TGCAGTGCTAGAAGACCGGGAAGCACCATATATTTT CSARRPGSTIYF